The next 16 T cell receptor beta chains were all read from a single sample in a study. Treg sorting used a CD4+CD25+CD127-/low gate. One entry per CDR3 protein results from TCRdb running MiXCR on the 5' RACE reads. The sample has 50,000 to 60,000 distinct CDR3 sequences; around 20% are singletons. The sequenced sample consisted of tumor-infiltrating Tregs sorted from the breast tumor. The receptors derive from a female donor with breast cancer.

The chain couples TRBV7-2 to TRBJ2-7, with D tentatively TRBD1 (5 bases). Trimming stripped 5 bases from V and 2 bases from J, with 10 bases between. The CDR3 length is 13 residues. Germline lookup yields CDR1 SGHTA and CDR2 FQGNSA. CDR3 protein: CASSTRVTYEQYF. In nucleotides, the CDR3 is TGTGCCAGCAGCACCAGGGTAACCTACGAGCAGTACTTC.

This clonotype was found a few times. V gene TRBV5-5 combines with J gene TRBJ2-3; the D is unclear. Germline V gene lookup returns CDR1 SGHKS and CDR2 YYEKEE (reference sequence). The CDR3 extends over 12 amino acids. Trimming cost V 0 bases and J 6 bases, with 5 bases left between them. CDR3 in amino acids: CASSLVHDTQYF. CDR3 nucleotides: TGTGCCAGCAGCTTGGTTCACGATACGCAGTATTTT. The full variable domain, its missing parts supplied by reference TRBV5-5 and TRBJ2-3, is DAGVTQSPTHLIKTRGQQVTLRCSPISGHKSVSWYQQVLGQGPQFIFQYYEKEERGRGNFPDRFSARQFPNYSSELNVNALLLGDSALYLCASSLVHDTQYFGPGTRLTVL.

The genes are TRBV7-2 and TRBJ2-5, with no clear D. The V gene's germline CDR1 is SGHTA and CDR2 FQGNSA. The V end lost 5 bases, the J end lost 5 bases, and 12 bases lay between the germline ends. This CDR3 is built from 13 residues. In DNA, the CDR3 is TGTGCCAGCAGCATAGGGCCGAGGGAGACCCAGTACTTC. Protein product: CASSIGPRETQYF.

This clonotype was seen only a few times. J is TRBJ2-1 and V is TRBV7-3; 8 bases line up with TRBD2. CDR1 is SGHTA and CDR2 is FQGTGA in the germline V gene. V was clipped by 5 bases and J by 4 bases; unmatched bases: 7. The CDR3 covers 15 residues. CDR3 amino acids: CASSQNSGVYNEQFF. CDR3 DNA sequence: TGTGCCAGCAGCCAAAATAGCGGGGTGTACAATGAGCAGTTCTTC.

The chain recombines TRBV6-5 with TRBJ1-5; D is uncertain. The V and J ends lost 0 bases and 7 bases respectively, with 13 bases between them. There are 15 residues in the CDR3. CDR1 MNHEY and CDR2 SVGAGI come from the germline V gene. CDR3 region: CASSYSSPPGQPQHF. CDR3 DNA: TGTGCCAGCAGTTACTCGTCTCCTCCGGGGCAGCCCCAGCATTTT.

The rearrangement joins TRBV6-5 to TRBJ2-2; TRBD1 agrees at 9 bases. The CDR3 spans 14 residues. Germline V gene data show CDR1 as MNHEY and CDR2 as SVGAGI. Trimming cost V 5 bases and J 7 bases; bases outside gene matches: 5. The CDR3 region has the DNA TGTGCCAGCAGTGGACAGGGGCAGGGCGGGGAGCTGTTTTTT. Encoded protein: CASSGQGQGGELFF.

About this clonotype itself: The junction shows a germline mismatch at one end, possibly a read error. The V call is TRBV6-6, the J call TRBJ1-3; 10 bases line up with TRBD1. Per germline, CDR1 MNHNY and CDR2 SVGAGI (reference sequence). This CDR3 spans 15 amino acids. In DNA form, the CDR3 reads TGTGCCAGCAGAAGACAGGGGGCCTCTGGAAACGCCATATATTTT. Residues: CASRRQGASGNAIYF.

The rearrangement joins TRBV6-5 to TRBJ2-2; D unclear. Germline assignment: CDR1 MNHEY and CDR2 SVGAGI. V shed 4 bases and J shed 1 base, with 7 bases lying between them. This CDR3 region has 14 residues. This CDR3 reads CASSSRWNTGELFF. CDR3 DNA: TGTGCCAGCAGTTCCAGGTGGAACACCGGGGAGCTGTTTTTT.

This clonotype was recorded a few times. V usage is TRBV18 and J usage is TRBJ2-1; D is perhaps TRBD2 (6 bases). The CDR3 sequence is 13 residues long. Between the trimmed V and J ends, which lost 4 bases and 9 bases, there was a span of 13 bases. From germline, CDR1 is KGHSH and CDR2 LQKENI. This CDR3 is CASSLSSDGEQFF. As DNA, the CDR3 is TGTGCCAGCTCACTCTCTAGCGACGGTGAGCAGTTCTTC.

This clonotype was seen at least ten times. The chain carries TRBV29-1 and TRBJ2-3; no reliable D call. This CDR3 region has 14 residues. Trimming shortened V by 4 bases and J by 2 bases, and 13 bases separated the two germline ends. In germline, CDR1 is SQVTM, CDR2 ANQGSEA. CDR3 bases: TGCAGCGTTGCCTGGTCCCTTAACACAGATACGCAGTATTTT. Translated, it gives CSVAWSLNTDTQYF.

Note on this clonotype: This may be a read error: a much more frequent sequence differs by one nucleotide. The chain carries TRBV5-1 and TRBJ2-3; 12 nucleotides match TRBD2. In germline, CDR1 is SGHRS, CDR2 YFSETQ. The trim removed 4 bases at V and 7 bases at J, leaving 7 bases unmatched. The length of the CDR3 is 15 residues. For the CDR3, the DNA is TGCGCCAGCAGCCTGACTAGCGGGAGCGGATATACGCAGTATTTT. It codes for CASSLTSGSGYTQYF.

This clonotype is medium-sized. The chain uses TRBV5-1 and TRBJ1-1, with TRBD1 matching 8 bases. CDR3 length: 14 amino acids. Germline V lookup: CDR1 SGHRS, CDR2 YFSETQ. V lost 4 bases to trimming and J lost 3 bases; unmatched junction nucleotides: 5. The CDR3 sequence: CASSVDRADTEAFF. The CDR3, as DNA: TGCGCCAGCAGCGTGGACAGGGCGGACACTGAAGCTTTCTTT.

At least ten counts were recorded for this clonotype. J is TRBJ1-1 and V is TRBV7-9; D gene unclear. V was clipped by 7 bases and J by 5 bases, with 14 bases between them. CDR1 is SEHNR and CDR2 is FQNEAQ in the germline V gene (reference sequence). This CDR3 has 13 residues. The CDR3 spells CASNWGVETEAFF. The DNA for the CDR3 is TGTGCCAGCAACTGGGGTGTCGAAACTGAAGCTTTCTTT. Using reference TRBV7-9 and TRBJ1-1 for the parts outside the CDR3, the full variable domain is DTGVSQNPRHKITKRGQNVTFRCDPISEHNRLYWYRQTLGQGPEFLTYFQNEAQLEKSRLLSDRFSAERPKGSFSTLEIQRTEQGDSAMYLCASNWGVETEAFFGQGTRLTVV.

The chain recombines TRBV5-1 with TRBJ1-2; maybe TRBD1 (6 bases). Germline lookup yields CDR1 SGHRS and CDR2 YFSETQ. Trimming removed 6 bases at V and 6 bases at J, with 12 bases between. The CDR3 spans 12 residues. CDR3 coding DNA: TGCGCCAGCAAACAGGGCGACCATGGCTACACCTTC. It specifies CASKQGDHGYTF. Supplemented by reference TRBV5-1 and TRBJ1-2, the full variable domain reads KAGVTQTPRYLIKTRGQQVTLSCSPISGHRSVSWYQQTPGQGLQFLFEYFSETQRNKGNFPGRFSGRQFSNSRSEMNVSTLELGDSALYLCASKQGDHGYTFGSGTRLTVV.

This clonotype has a handful of counts. This chain joins TRBV20-1 and TRBJ1-5, with TRBD1 identical over 7 bases. J gave up 0 bases and V 1 base, and 3 bases lay outside the gene matches. The CDR3 is made up of 15 amino acids. Germline CDR1 and CDR2: DFQATT and SNEGSKA (reference sequence). CDR3 region: CSARGGTVSNQPQHF. The CDR3 DNA is TGCAGTGCTAGAGGGGGGACAGTTAGCAATCAGCCCCAGCATTTT.

Worth noting for this clonotype: A junction end diverges from the germline sequence, so it may reflect a read error. The chain uses TRBV6-5 and TRBJ2-7; D might be TRBD2 (7 bases). CDR3 size: 15 residues. CDR1 MNHEY and CDR2 SVGAGI come from the germline V gene. The CDR3 DNA reads as TGTGCCAACAGTTACGGGGGGACACGTGTCCACGAGCAGTACTTC. It yields the protein CANSYGGTRVHEQYF.